This TCR beta chain was recorded in a study of cytomegalovirus exposure and HLA in healthy donors. The PCR was carried out with 60 Vbeta primers and 13 Jbeta primers. As originally analysed: The count from a later analysis was tens of millions of unique TCR beta chains, 9.5 million to 13 million of them shared. Libraries were prepared by immunoSEQ multiplex PCR; TCRdb keeps only in-frame clonotypes and omits some of them. V, J and clone size reflect that table, while D and trimming were determined from the DNA. The sample records 190,000 or so clones, 75% to 90% being singletons. Regarding the study as a whole: Per a later analysis, HLA-associated TCR beta chains showed more clonal expansion than other, equally common TCR beta chains.

Turning to this clone: Its antigen is not identified.

CDR3 length: 15 amino acids. The J segment lost 8 bases and the V segment lost 5 bases, leaving 8 bases of the junction unmatched. The germline CDR1 and CDR2 sequences are LNHDA and SQIVND (reference sequence). The sample comprised PBMCs. The clonotype was recovered from a man aged 45-65 years in good health and CMV-seronegative. The V call is TRBV19, the J call TRBJ1-4, with 10 bases fitting TRBD1. In DNA form, the CDR3 reads TGTGCCAGTAGTCGACAGGGGGCGCGAGAAGAAAAACTGTTTTTT. It codes for CASSRQGAREEKLFF.